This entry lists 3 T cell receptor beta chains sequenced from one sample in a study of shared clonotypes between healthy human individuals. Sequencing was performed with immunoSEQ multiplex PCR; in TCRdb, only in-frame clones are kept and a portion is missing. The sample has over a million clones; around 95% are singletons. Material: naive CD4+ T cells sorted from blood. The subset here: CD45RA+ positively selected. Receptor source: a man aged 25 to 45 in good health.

This CDR3 is CASRGRRETYEQYF. Written as DNA, the CDR3 is TGTGCCAGCAGGGGCCGCAGAGAAACCTACGAGCAGTACTTC. The chain links TRBV7-8 to TRBJ2-7, with no clear D. Germline V gene lookup returns CDR1 SGHVS and CDR2 FQNEAQ. Trimming pared 6 bases from V and 2 bases from J, leaving 14 bases between. The CDR3 consists of 14 residues.

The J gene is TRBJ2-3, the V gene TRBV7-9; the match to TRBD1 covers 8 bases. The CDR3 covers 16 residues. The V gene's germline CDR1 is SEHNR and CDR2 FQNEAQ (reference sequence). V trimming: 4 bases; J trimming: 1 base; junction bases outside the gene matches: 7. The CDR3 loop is CASSYTAGGGTDTQYF. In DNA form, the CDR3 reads TGTGCCAGCAGCTATACAGCAGGGGGCGGCACAGATACGCAGTATTTT.

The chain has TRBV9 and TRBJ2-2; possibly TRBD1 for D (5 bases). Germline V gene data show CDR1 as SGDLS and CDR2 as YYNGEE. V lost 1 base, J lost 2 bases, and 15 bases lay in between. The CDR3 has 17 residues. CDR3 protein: CASSVHGQTHNTGELFF. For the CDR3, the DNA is TGTGCCAGCAGCGTACATGGACAAACGCATAACACCGGGGAGCTGTTTTTT.